Following are 5 T cell receptor beta chains from one sample sequenced in a study of vaccination effects on CD4 cells after COVID-19. With the ViraFEST assay, the study expanded antigen-specific CD4+ T cells using viral peptide pools, then sequenced them. Isolation of CD4+ T cells took place after less than twelve days of culture. Negative nucleocapsid antibody tests before and after vaccination confirmed no previous SARS-CoV-2 infection. Produced via immunoSEQ multiplex PCR; TCRdb's table is partial and in-frame only. Here the sample spans roughly 63,000 clones, under 90% being singletons. These receptors have no known antigen. The material was CD4+ T cells from PBMCs cultured with SARS-CoV-2 spike peptides, obtained before COVID-19 vaccination. These receptors were collected from a human donor who received a COVID-19 vaccine.

In its sample, this clone was seen once. V is TRBV6-5 and J is TRBJ2-1; D is unclear. The V gene lost 2 bases and the J gene lost 6 bases, with 14 bases spanning the gap. CDR1 MNHEY and CDR2 SVGAGI come from the germline V gene. CDR3 length: 15 residues. The CDR3 protein is CASSYEATLSNEQFF. The CDR3 DNA sequence: TGTGCCAGCAGTTACGAAGCGACCTTGAGCAATGAGCAGTTCTTC.

The chain uses TRBV4-2 and TRBJ2-3, with 12 bases fitting TRBD2. The germline CDR1 and CDR2 sequences are LGHNA and YNFKEQ. The CDR3 is 18 residues long. V trimming: 0 bases; J trimming: 0 bases; junction bases outside the gene matches: 4. CDR3 coding DNA: TGTGCCAGCAGCCAAGAAAGGACTAGCGGGGCCAGCACAGATACGCAGTATTTT. It codes for CASSQERTSGASTDTQYF.

The chain carries TRBV27 and TRBJ1-6; no clear D gene. The CDR3 length is 15 residues. Looked up from germline, CDR1 is MNHEY and CDR2 is SMNVEV (reference sequence). V gave up 0 bases and J gave up 8 bases, with 11 bases separating them. The CDR3 nucleotides are TGTGCCAGCAGTTTATCGACAACTTCGGATTCACCCCTCCACTTT. Its protein is CASSLSTTSDSPLHF.

The V gene is TRBV30, the J gene TRBJ1-3, with D hard to call. V lost 0 bases and J lost 1, with 10 bases in between. This CDR3 contains 15 residues. CDR1 is GTSNPN, CDR2 SVGIG, per germline (reference sequence). This CDR3 reads CAWSVLGQSGNTIYF. CDR3 in DNA: TGTGCCTGGAGTGTACTCGGGCAGTCTGGAAACACCATATATTTT.

This rearrangement joins TRBV12-3 or TRBV12-4 to TRBJ1-2, with D perhaps matching TRBD1 (5 bases). V shed 5 bases and J shed 5 bases, with 12 bases lying between them. The CDR3 totals 13 residues. The CDR3 is CASSKGPGYGYTF. CDR3 nucleotides: TGTGCCAGCAGTAAGGGGCCCGGGTATGGCTACACCTTC.